Each of the 31 T cell receptor beta chains below was sequenced from the same sample in a study of blood T cell repertoires in COVID-19. The data were produced by immunoSEQ multiplex PCR, yet TCRdb's version contains in-frame clones alone and is incomplete. The table includes fewer than 40,000 clones, 65% to 90% detected once. Sequencing was done on a sample of peripheral blood. These TCRs come from a human donor in a cohort sampled during active COVID-19.

The chain employs TRBV19 and TRBJ2-6; 7 bases line up with TRBD2. The CDR3 has 18 amino acids. CDR1 is LNHDA and CDR2 is SQIVND in the germline V gene (reference sequence). With V trimmed by 7 bases and J by 2 bases, 14 bases remained unmatched. The CDR3 DNA reads as TGTGCCAGTACCGCCCCGAGGCGGGGGTTGGCTGGGGCCAACGTCCTGACTTTC. It encodes CASTAPRRGLAGANVLTF.

This clone appeared a few times. J is TRBJ2-7 and V is TRBV7-9; 8 bases are shared with TRBD1. The ends lost 5 bases at V and 4 bases at J; junction bases unmatched: 10. CDR3 length: 15 amino acids. Germline V gene sequence: CDR1 SEHNR, CDR2 FQNEAQ (reference sequence). The CDR3 loop is CASSPGPGGGYEQYF. As DNA, the CDR3 is TGTGCCAGCAGCCCAGGGCCAGGGGGCGGGTACGAGCAGTACTTC.

The genes are TRBV11-2 and TRBJ2-1; 10 bases map to TRBD2. With V trimmed by 6 bases and J by 7 bases, 9 bases remained unmatched. The CDR3 runs 15 residues. CDR1 SGHAT and CDR2 FQNNGV come from the germline V gene. The CDR3 coding sequence is TGTGCCAGCAGTTCGGCCCTAGCGGGGGCTAATGAGCAGTTCTTC. Translation: CASSSALAGANEQFF.

As for this clone: The junction departs from germline at one end; a sequencing error may be responsible. The chain has TRBV2 and TRBJ1-3; 7 bases map to TRBD1. The CDR3 length is 17 residues. CDR1 is SNHLY and CDR2 is FYNNEI in the germline V gene. CDR3 nucleotide sequence: TGTGCCAGCAGCGGCCTTAGACAGGGACGCATTGGAGACACCATATATTTT. Amino acid sequence: CASSGLRQGRIGDTIYF. Drawing the rest from reference TRBV2 and TRBJ1-3, the complete variable domain is EPEVTQTPSHQVTQMGQEVILRCVPISNHLYFYWYRQILGQKVEFLVSFYNNEISEKSEIFDDQFSVERPDGSNFTLKIRSTKLEDSAMYFCASSGLRQGRIGDTIYFGEGSWLTVV.

The rearrangement joins TRBV6-6 to TRBJ1-1; D not certain. There are 11 residues in the CDR3. The V end was cut by 3 bases, the J end by 4 bases, with 3 bases between. Looked up from germline, CDR1 is MNHNY and CDR2 is SVGAGI (reference sequence). The CDR3 DNA is TGTGCCAGCAGTTATCTCACTGAAGCTTTCTTT. Residues: CASSYLTEAFF.

This clone has a single count. This chain connects TRBV27 to TRBJ2-1, with 9 bases identical to TRBD1. V lost 8 bases, J lost 12 bases, and 8 bases stayed unmatched. CDR1 is MNHEY and CDR2 is SMNVEV in the germline V gene (reference sequence). The CDR3 is 12 amino acids. The CDR3 reads CASRRETGGQFF. In DNA, the CDR3 is TGTGCCAGCCGCAGGGAGACAGGGGGGCAGTTCTTC.

J is TRBJ1-4 and V is TRBV7-9, with D possibly TRBD1 on 5 matching bases. This CDR3 is 15 amino acids long. Looked up from germline, CDR1 is SEHNR and CDR2 is FQNEAQ (reference sequence). The V end was cut by 2 bases, the J end by 4 bases, with 11 bases between. The CDR3 sequence is CASSLKGIGNEKLFF. CDR3 DNA: TGTGCCAGCAGCTTAAAGGGGATCGGTAATGAAAAACTGTTTTTT.

Only a few counts were recorded for this clone. The V gene is TRBV18, the J gene TRBJ2-7, with 11 bases fitting TRBD2. This CDR3 comprises 18 residues. Germline V gives CDR1 KGHSH, CDR2 LQKENI. Trimming removed 6 bases from V and 2 bases from J; junction bases left unmatched: 15. CDR3 bases: TGTGCCAGCTCTGAAATTGGAATAGCGGGAGGGCCTCCCTACGAGCAGTACTTC. Amino acids: CASSEIGIAGGPPYEQYF.

The chain recombines TRBV5-1 with TRBJ2-1; 9 bases fit TRBD1. The V gene end was trimmed by 0 bases and the J gene end by 10 bases; junction bases not matched to a gene: 8. From germline, CDR1 is SGHRS and CDR2 YFSETQ. CDR3 length: 15 residues. CDR3 bases: TGCGCCAGCAGCTTGGTCGGGACAGGGTACGAAGAGCAGTTCTTC. This encodes CASSLVGTGYEEQFF.

The genes are TRBV11-2 and TRBJ1-6; D gene uncertain. Trimming pared 5 bases from V and 5 bases from J, leaving 10 bases between. The germline V gene has CDR1 SGHAT and CDR2 FQNNGV. The CDR3 runs 14 residues. For the CDR3, the DNA is TGTGCCAGCAGCCCGGGAGACAATAATTCACCCCTCCACTTT. It encodes CASSPGDNNSPLHF.

This clone was detected only a few times. The V and J genes are TRBV27 and TRBJ1-5; TRBD1 matches at 7 bases. The CDR3 contains 15 residues. V trimming: 5 bases; J trimming: 3 bases; junction bases outside the gene matches: 7. Germline CDR1 reads MNHEY; CDR2 reads SMNVEV (reference sequence). This CDR3 is CASSPTGWPNQPQHF. CDR3 bases: TGTGCCAGCAGTCCGACAGGGTGGCCCAATCAGCCCCAGCATTTT.

The chain recombines TRBV21-1 with TRBJ2-5; TRBD2 is the table's D call, not checked against the DNA. TRBV21-1 is a pseudogene segment. The length of the CDR3 is 16 residues. CDR3 nucleotide sequence: TGTGCCAGCAGCAAGGTGGGGGCGGGACTAGAGGAGACCCAGTACTTC. It is translated as CASSKVGAGLEETQYF.

The V call is TRBV7-8, the J call TRBJ1-2; TRBD1 is a possible D gene (6 bases). The germline V gene encodes CDR1 SGHVS and CDR2 FQNEAQ. Trimming took 5 bases from V and 0 from J, leaving 10 bases between them. The CDR3 loop spans 14 amino acids. CDR3 amino acids: CASSLQGANYGYTF. Here the CDR3 DNA reads TGTGCCAGCAGCCTACAGGGAGCTAACTATGGCTACACCTTC. The variable domain in full, with the rest retrieved from reference TRBV7-8 and TRBJ1-2, is GAGVSQSPRYKVAKRGQDVALRCDPISGHVSLFWYQQALGQGPEFLTYFQNEAQLDKSGLPSDRFFAERPEGSVSTLKIQRTQQEDSAVYLCASSLQGANYGYTFGSGTRLTVV.

This clone appeared once. The rearrangement uses TRBV12-3 or TRBV12-4 and TRBJ1-5; the D gene is possibly TRBD1 (6 bases). The CDR3 covers 13 residues. Trimming left V 6 bases short and J 2 bases short, with 8 bases between. CDR3 region: CASSRTGNQPQHF. The DNA for the CDR3 is TGTGCCAGCAGCCGGACAGGCAATCAGCCCCAGCATTTT.

The rearrangement uses TRBV6-4 and TRBJ1-2, with unresolved D. V was cut by 5 bases and J by 4 bases, with 17 bases left in between. CDR3 size: 15 residues. Germline-derived CDR1 and CDR2 are MRHNA and SNTAGT. The CDR3 bases are TGTGCCAGCAGTCGCTCGGCATCCGCGGGCTATGGCTACACCTTC. Its protein product is CASSRSASAGYGYTF.

The V gene is TRBV27, the J gene TRBJ2-7; D is unclear. CDR3 length: 12 amino acids. V was pared by 0 bases and J by 4 bases, with 4 bases between. Germline V gene data show CDR1 as MNHEY and CDR2 as SMNVEV (reference sequence). The chain's CDR3 is CASSLSGYEQYF. The CDR3 bases are TGTGCCAGCAGTTTATCCGGTTACGAGCAGTACTTC.

CDR3 sequence reads: CASSPGGLAENTGELFF. CDR3 coding DNA: TGTGCCAGCTCACCAGGGGGGTTGGCGGAAAACACCGGGGAGCTGTTTTTT. The chain has TRBV18 and TRBJ2-2, with a possible D match to TRBD2 (6 bases). Germline V gene lookup returns CDR1 KGHSH and CDR2 LQKENI. The CDR3 is 17 residues long. With 2 bases removed from V and 2 bases from J, the gap between germline ends came to 15 bases.

This clone ranks as medium-sized. The chain links TRBV30 to TRBJ1-2; 9 nucleotides align to TRBD1. Germline CDR1 reads GTSNPN; CDR2 reads SVGIG (reference sequence). This CDR3 has 15 residues. J lost 13 bases, V lost 3 bases, and 18 bases had no gene match. CDR3 in DNA: TGTGCCTGGAGGCGGGGGGACAGGGTTACAGATTACGGCACCTTC. Protein product: CAWRRGDRVTDYGTF.

This clone was found a few times. This CDR3 reads CASSASGVNTGELFF. Written as DNA, the CDR3 is TGTGCCAGCAGCGCTAGCGGGGTGAACACCGGGGAGCTGTTTTTT. The chain links TRBV6-6 to TRBJ2-2; 9 bases align to TRBD2. The germline gives CDR1 MNHNY, CDR2 SVGAGI (reference sequence). The CDR3 runs to 15 residues. The ends lost 6 bases at V and 1 base at J; junction bases unmatched: 3.

This chain joins TRBV30 and TRBJ2-3, with D unclear. The germline V gene encodes CDR1 GTSNPN and CDR2 SVGIG (reference sequence). Trimming pared 3 bases from V and 7 bases from J, leaving 8 bases between. This CDR3 comprises 11 residues. The CDR3 DNA follows: TGTGCCTGGAGCTACGCTAATACGCAGTATTTT. This gives the protein CAWSYANTQYF.

The chain joins TRBV12-3 or TRBV12-4 to TRBJ1-4; possibly TRBD1 for D (5 bases). The V gene lost 5 bases and the J gene lost 7 bases, with 11 bases spanning the gap. CDR3 length: 13 amino acids. CDR3 DNA: TGTGCCAGCAGTCAGGGTGAGCGTGAAAAACTGTTTTTT. Encoded protein: CASSQGEREKLFF.

The rearrangement joins TRBV5-5 to TRBJ1-3, with 8 positions matching TRBD1. V shed 3 bases and J 0 bases; nucleotides not matched to a gene: 8. The germline V gene has CDR1 SGHKS and CDR2 YYEKEE (reference sequence). The CDR3 has 17 amino acids. This CDR3 is CASSSPTGVFSGNTIYF. The CDR3 DNA is TGTGCCAGCAGCTCTCCGACAGGGGTTTTCTCTGGAAACACCATATATTTT.

This clone was seen a few times. J is TRBJ1-5 and V is TRBV19; D is perhaps TRBD1 (5 bases). V was pared by 3 bases and J by 6 bases, with 15 bases between. The CDR3 length is 15 residues. In germline, CDR1 is LNHDA, CDR2 SQIVND (reference sequence). The CDR3 region is CASSISGRVGQPQHF. CDR3 DNA: TGTGCCAGTAGTATCTCGGGCAGGGTAGGTCAGCCCCAGCATTTT.

This clone was counted a few times. This sequence joins TRBV30 and TRBJ2-3; perhaps TRBD2 as D (5 bases). Between the trimmed V and J ends, which lost 4 bases and 6 bases, there was a span of 20 bases. The CDR3 spans 15 residues. Germline CDR1 GTSNPN, CDR2 SVGIG (reference sequence). The CDR3 DNA follows: TGTGCCTGGACCGTCCGAGGGCCCCCCGGCGATACGCAGTATTTT. Residues: CAWTVRGPPGDTQYF.

This clone was observed a handful of times. The V and J genes are TRBV5-1 and TRBJ2-2; 10 nucleotides match TRBD1. Germline V lookup: CDR1 SGHRS, CDR2 YFSETQ. J gave up 0 bases and V 3 bases, and 2 bases lay outside the gene matches. The CDR3 is 16 residues long. CDR3 protein: CASSYGQGANTGELFF. CDR3 DNA sequence: TGCGCCAGCAGCTATGGACAGGGGGCGAACACCGGGGAGCTGTTTTTT.

The CDR3 sequence is CAWAGQTEAFF. The CDR3 DNA reads as TGTGCCTGGGCCGGACAGACCGAAGCTTTCTTT. The chain employs TRBV30 and TRBJ1-1; D may be TRBD1 (6 bases). CDR3 length: 11 amino acids. Trimming took 5 bases from V and 8 from J, leaving 12 bases between them. The V gene's germline CDR1 is GTSNPN and CDR2 SVGIG (reference sequence).

The chain is built from TRBV6-5 and TRBJ1-5, with no clear D. Germline CDR1 is MNHEY and CDR2 is SVGAGI. V was cut by 4 bases and J by 0 bases, with 10 bases left in between. This CDR3 has 15 amino acids. Written as DNA, the CDR3 is TGTGCCAGCAGTTCTGGCAGAGGTAGCAATCAGCCCCAGCATTTT. Its protein product is CASSSGRGSNQPQHF.

The V and J genes are TRBV11-3 and TRBJ2-3; D perhaps matches TRBD2 (5 bases). The germline gives CDR1 SGHNT, CDR2 YENEEA. The CDR3 is made up of 15 amino acids. Trimming cost V 1 base and J 0 bases, with 8 bases left between them. The CDR3 DNA reads TGTGCCAGCAGCTTAGCGGGAACAAGCACAGATACGCAGTATTTT. Translating it yields CASSLAGTSTDTQYF.

The chain is built from TRBV5-6 and TRBJ2-2; 7 bases are shared with TRBD1. Germline V lookup: CDR1 SGHDT, CDR2 YYEEEE. The CDR3 runs 14 residues. The V segment lost 2 bases and the J segment 7 bases; nucleotides outside the gene matches: 5. CDR3 sequence reads: CASSFEGAGGELFF. In DNA form, the CDR3 reads TGTGCCAGCAGCTTTGAGGGGGCAGGCGGGGAGCTGTTTTTT.

This chain connects TRBV4-2 to TRBJ2-3, with 7 positions matching TRBD2. J was trimmed by 0 bases and V by 11 bases; bases with no gene match: 11. The CDR3 consists of 15 residues. Germline assignment: CDR1 LGHNA and CDR2 YNFKEQ. The CDR3 reads CASKSLADSTDTQYF. The CDR3 DNA reads TGTGCCTCCAAAAGCCTAGCGGATAGCACAGATACGCAGTATTTT.

In DNA, the CDR3 is TGTGCCAGCAGCTTGGTGAAACTAGCGGGAGGTGACAATGAGCAGTTCTTC. It codes for CASSLVKLAGGDNEQFF. The rearrangement links TRBV5-4 to TRBJ2-1; 12 bases align to TRBD2. V gave up 0 bases and J gave up 5 bases; unmatched junction bases: 6. Germline CDR1 and CDR2: SGHNT and YYREEE (reference sequence). This CDR3 region has 17 residues.